What follows describes a single T cell receptor (delta chain). This DNA's translation differs at residue 5 from TCRdb's protein, which comes from a much larger clone; a read error is likely, and the protein shown is translated from the DNA. The length of the CDR3 is 21 residues. V shed 3 bases, J shed 1 base, and the junction held 12 bases outside the gene matches. CDR1 is GEAIGNYY and CDR2 is EKD in the germline V gene. TCRdb re-processed the multiplex PCR reads using CATT. Of approximately 53,000 delta-chain clones listed, around 1.7% are singletons. The data are from a study of γδ T cells in repeated Plasmodium falciparum infection. Vgamma9/Vdelta2+ and Vdelta2-negative gammadelta T cells were flow-sorted from PBMC for bulk sequencing.

V is TRDV2 and J is TRDJ3; 12 bases line up with TRDD3. The TCR sequence derives from a pool of human donors (malaria-infected and uninfected, not separated). Sequencing was performed on gamma-delta T cells from blood. CDR3 residues: CACDPTLLGDTRSWDTRQMFF. The CDR3, as DNA: TGTGCCTGTGACCCTACCTTACTGGGGGATACTAGGTCCTGGGACACCCGACAGATGTTTTTC.